This section outlines one T cell receptor (beta chain) sequence together with its context. Looked up from germline, CDR1 is SGHRS and CDR2 is YFSETQ. V was clipped by 4 bases and J by 13 bases; unmatched bases: 11. CDR3 length: 14 amino acids. Anyone with autoimmune disease history or systemic immunosuppression was excluded. The sample is drawn from a study of OX40 agonist ivuxolimab in advanced cancers. Looking at the study overall: Enrolled patients in dose escalation had cancers that were hepatocellular carcinoma, melanoma, renal cell or head and neck cancer.

Using immunoSEQ multiplex PCR, the repertoire was profiled, and TCRdb retains in-frame clones only, with some absent. In the table there are 35,000 to 45,000 clones, approximately 90% of which are singletons. The source material was CD4+ or CD8+ T cells sorted from blood, sampled in a trial of the OX40 agonist ivuxolimab. The sequence was obtained from an adult with an advanced solid tumor such as melanoma, head and neck, liver or kidney cancer. The V and J genes are TRBV5-1 and TRBJ2-2, with 9 bases aligning to TRBD2. The CDR3 DNA is TGCGCCAGCAGCCAAGCAATTAGCGGGAGTTTGCTGTTTTTT. This codes for CASSQAISGSLLFF.